This T cell receptor beta chain was sequenced in a study of shared clonotypes between healthy human individuals. This CDR3 region has 14 residues. Germline V gene sequence: CDR1 MNHEY, CDR2 SVGAGI. Trimming removed 6 bases from V and 5 bases from J; junction bases left unmatched: 3. This table comes from immunoSEQ multiplex PCR, and its TCRdb copy is limited to in-frame clones, with some not included. The repertoire has 470,000 or so clones, 81% of them found once; the top ten carry roughly 12%. In this sample, this clone turned up a few times. The sequenced material came from PBMCs. The chain uses TRBV6-5 and TRBJ1-5; 11 bases fit TRBD1. This clonotype originated in a woman between 40 and 50 years old in good health. Some clones in this sample may be carry-over from other donors' samples. The CDR3 DNA follows: TGTGCCAGCAGCCGGGACAGGGGGGATCAGCCCCAGCATTTT. Translating it yields CASSRDRGDQPQHF.